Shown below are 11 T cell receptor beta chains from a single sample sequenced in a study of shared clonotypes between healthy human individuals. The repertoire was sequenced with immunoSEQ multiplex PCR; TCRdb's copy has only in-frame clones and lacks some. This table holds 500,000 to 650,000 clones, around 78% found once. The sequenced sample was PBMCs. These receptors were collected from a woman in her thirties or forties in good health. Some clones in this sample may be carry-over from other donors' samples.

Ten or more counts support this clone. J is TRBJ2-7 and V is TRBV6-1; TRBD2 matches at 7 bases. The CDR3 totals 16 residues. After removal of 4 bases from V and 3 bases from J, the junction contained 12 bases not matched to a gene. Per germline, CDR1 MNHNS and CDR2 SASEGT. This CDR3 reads CASSARWGREGYEQYF. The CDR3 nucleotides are TGTGCCAGCAGTGCTCGATGGGGCAGGGAGGGCTACGAGCAGTACTTC.

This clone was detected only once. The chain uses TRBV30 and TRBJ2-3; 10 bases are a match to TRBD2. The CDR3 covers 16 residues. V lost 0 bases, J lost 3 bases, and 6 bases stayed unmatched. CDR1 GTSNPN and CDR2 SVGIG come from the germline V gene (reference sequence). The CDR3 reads CAWSVRSSGRTDTQYF. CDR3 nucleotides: TGTGCCTGGAGTGTACGGTCTAGCGGGAGAACAGATACGCAGTATTTT.

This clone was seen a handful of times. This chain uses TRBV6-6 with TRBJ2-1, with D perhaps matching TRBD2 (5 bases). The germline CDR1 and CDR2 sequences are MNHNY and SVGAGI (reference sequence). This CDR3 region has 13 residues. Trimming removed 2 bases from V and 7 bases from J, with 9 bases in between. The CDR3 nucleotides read TGTGCCAGCAGTTACGGCCGGGGAAATGAGCAGTTCTTC. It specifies CASSYGRGNEQFF.

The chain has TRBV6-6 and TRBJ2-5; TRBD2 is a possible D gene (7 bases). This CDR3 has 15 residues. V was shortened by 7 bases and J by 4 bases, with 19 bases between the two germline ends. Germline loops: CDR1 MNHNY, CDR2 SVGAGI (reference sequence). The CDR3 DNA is TGTGCCAGCACCCCCCGGGGGGCCCAGGGAGAGACCCAGTACTTC. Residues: CASTPRGAQGETQYF.

The CDR3 bases are TGTGCCAGTAGTATAGTCCGGGACAGGGGGTCGCCCCAGCATTTT. This codes for CASSIVRDRGSPQHF. The rearrangement links TRBV19 to TRBJ1-5, with 11 bases that match TRBD1. Germline assignment: CDR1 LNHDA and CDR2 SQIVND (reference sequence). CDR3 size: 15 residues. V was clipped by 1 base and J by 9 bases; unmatched bases: 5.

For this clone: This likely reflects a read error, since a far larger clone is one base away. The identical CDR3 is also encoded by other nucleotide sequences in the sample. CDR3 sequence reads: CASSSGYEQYF. CDR3 DNA: TGTGCCAGCAGTTCAGGCTACGAGCAGTACTTC. This chain joins TRBV28 and TRBJ2-7; D is unresolved. V was shortened by 4 bases and J by 3 bases, with 4 bases between the two germline ends. The CDR3 is 11 amino acids. Per the germline V gene, CDR1 is MDHEN and CDR2 is SYDVKM.

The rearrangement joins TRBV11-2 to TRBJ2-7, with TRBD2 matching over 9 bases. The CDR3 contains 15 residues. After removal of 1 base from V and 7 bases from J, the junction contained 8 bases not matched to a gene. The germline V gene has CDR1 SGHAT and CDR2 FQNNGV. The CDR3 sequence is CASSLVGGRVEEQYF. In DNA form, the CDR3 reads TGTGCCAGCAGCTTAGTTGGCGGGAGGGTAGAAGAGCAGTACTTC.

The CDR3 loop reads CASSLLQGVFYGYTF. CDR3 DNA sequence: TGTGCCAGCAGTTTATTACAGGGGGTTTTCTATGGCTACACCTTC. The V and J genes are TRBV28 and TRBJ1-2; 8 bases are a match to TRBD1. The CDR3 covers 15 residues. The germline CDR1 and CDR2 sequences are MDHEN and SYDVKM. The V and J ends lost 1 base and 4 bases, in that order; junction bases with no gene match: 5.

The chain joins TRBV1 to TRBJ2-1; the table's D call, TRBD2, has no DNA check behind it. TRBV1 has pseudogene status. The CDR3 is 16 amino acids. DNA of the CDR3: TGCACCAGCAGCCAAGTCCCGGAGCGCTCCTACAATGAGCAGTTCTTC. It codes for CTSSQVPERSYNEQFF.

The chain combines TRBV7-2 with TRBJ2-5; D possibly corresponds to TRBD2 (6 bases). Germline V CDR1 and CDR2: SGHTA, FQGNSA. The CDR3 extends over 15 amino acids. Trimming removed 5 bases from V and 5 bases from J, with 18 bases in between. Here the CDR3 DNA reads TGTGCCAGCAGCAACAAAGCGGGTGAGGGGGAGACCCAGTACTTC. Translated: CASSNKAGEGETQYF.

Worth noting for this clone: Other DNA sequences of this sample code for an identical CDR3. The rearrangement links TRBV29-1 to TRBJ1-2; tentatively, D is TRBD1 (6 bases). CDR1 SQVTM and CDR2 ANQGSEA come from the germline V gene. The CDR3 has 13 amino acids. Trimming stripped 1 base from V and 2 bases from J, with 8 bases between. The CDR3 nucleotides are TGCAGCGTTGAAGGGGGGGCAAACTATGGCTACACCTTC. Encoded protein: CSVEGGANYGYTF.